This T cell receptor beta chain derives from a study of T cells in Graves' hyperthyroidism and ophthalmopathy. Stable Graves' hyperthyroidism meant no ophthalmopathy progression within 18 months. Patients were aged 18 to 65, had disease duration under 2 months, and had newly diagnosed hyperthyroidism. Diagnostic assessment was based on clinical symptoms, serum thyroxine and TRAb, thyroid ultrasound and orbital computed tomography. V lost 2 bases, J lost 0 bases, and 14 bases lay in between. In germline, CDR1 is SGHRS, CDR2 YFSETQ. The CDR3 has 16 residues. RNA transcripts provided the source from which TCR beta CDR3 regions were amplified. The study used the HTBI primer set for a first-round RT-PCR of the TCR CDR3. Each CDR3 protein is one row after TCRdb ran MiXCR on the multiplex PCR reads. The sample includes approximately 870,000 distinct CDR3 sequences, roughly 40% of them seen just once.

This clonotype originated in a man younger than 30 with Graves' hyperthyroidism. The chain joins TRBV5-1 to TRBJ1-1; D is perhaps TRBD1 (5 bases). Source material: blood. CDR3 sequence: CASSFDSMRMNTEAFF. CDR3 nucleotides: TGCGCCAGCAGCTTCGACAGTATGAGAATGAACACTGAAGCTTTCTTT.